The T cell receptor beta chain described here comes from a study of Ad26.COV2.S vaccination and SARS-CoV-2 variants. Across the study: Recipients of Ad26.COV2.S got it intramuscularly, once or twice 56 days apart.

Findings of the study overall: Comparability of non-spike TCR breadth was observed across vaccine and placebo recipients.

The treatment is: some 19 received Ad26.COV2.S at low or high dose, single or two shots; roughly five received placebo; per-sample allocation not given. It was on day 63 after the first vaccine or placebo injection that samples were taken. A word on this clone: The target antigen is unknown.

The CDR3 contains 14 residues. V was clipped by 8 bases and J by 0 bases, with 11 bases between them. Per germline, CDR1 LNHDA and CDR2 SQIVND (reference sequence). Data came from immunoSEQ multiplex PCR; TCRdb stores just in-frame clones and leaves some out. The table has a few hundred thousand clones, 90% seen once. Sequenced here: peripheral blood, sampled in a trial of Ad26.COV2.S vaccine versus placebo. The receptor comes from a person aged 18-65 years who received the Ad26.COV2.S COVID-19 vaccine or a placebo. This sequence joins TRBV19 and TRBJ1-3; D is unclear. CDR3 nucleotide sequence: TGTGCCAGTCGAACCAAGAGCTCTGGAAACACCATATATTTT. Translated: CASRTKSSGNTIYF.